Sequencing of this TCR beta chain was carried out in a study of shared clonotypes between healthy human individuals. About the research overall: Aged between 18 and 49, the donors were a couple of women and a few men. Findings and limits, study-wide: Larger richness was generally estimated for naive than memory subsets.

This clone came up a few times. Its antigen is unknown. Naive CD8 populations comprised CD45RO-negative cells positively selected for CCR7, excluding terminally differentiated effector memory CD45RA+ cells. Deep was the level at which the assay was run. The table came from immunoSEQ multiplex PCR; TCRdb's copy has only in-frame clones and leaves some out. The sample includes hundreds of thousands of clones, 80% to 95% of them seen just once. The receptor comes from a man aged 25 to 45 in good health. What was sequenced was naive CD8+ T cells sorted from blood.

This CDR3 is CASRAQSQHF. For the CDR3, the DNA is TGCGCCAGCAGAGCCCAGTCCCAGCATTTT. The V call is TRBV5-1, the J call TRBJ1-5; D unclear. Per germline, CDR1 SGHRS and CDR2 YFSETQ. The ends were cut back, 5 bases at V and 11 bases at J, with 8 bases in the middle. The CDR3 sequence is 10 residues long.